The 29 T cell receptor beta chains given below trace back to one sample, sequenced in a study of CD8 T cells in ankylosing spondylitis. TCRdb independently ran MiXCR on the 5' RACE reads; one entry per CDR3 protein. The sample shows about 42,000 distinct CDR3 sequences, under 5% of them seen only once. The specimen was blood, either unsorted or a sorted T cell fraction (not recorded which). The source is a female donor with ankylosing spondylitis or in good health (not recorded which).

At least ten counts were recorded for this clonotype. The chain couples TRBV9 to TRBJ1-2; D perhaps matches TRBD1 (5 bases). V gave up 0 bases and J gave up 3 bases, with 12 bases separating them. The CDR3 sequence is 15 residues long. Per the germline V gene, CDR1 is SGDLS and CDR2 is YYNGEE. For the CDR3, the DNA is TGTGCCAGCAGCGTAGCCCCGGGGGGGTACTATGGCTACACCTTC. Encoded protein: CASSVAPGGYYGYTF. Filled out from reference TRBV9 and TRBJ1-2, the complete variable domain reads DSGVTQTPKHLITATGQRVTLRCSPRSGDLSVYWYQQSLDQGLQFLIQYYNGEERAKGNILERFSAQQFPDLHSELNLSSLELGDSALYFCASSVAPGGYYGYTFGSGTRLTVV.

This clonotype was counted many times. The chain carries TRBV9 and TRBJ2-5; maybe TRBD1 (6 bases). The CDR3 length is 15 residues. Germline V CDR1 and CDR2: SGDLS, YYNGEE. Trimming cost V 0 bases and J 0 bases, with 9 bases left between them. The CDR3 region is CASSVAGVNQETQYF. The DNA of the CDR3 is TGTGCCAGCAGCGTAGCAGGGGTCAACCAAGAGACCCAGTACTTC.

This clonotype is medium-sized (0.01 to 0.1%). The CDR3, as DNA: TGTGCCAGCAGCCCCAACCCCACAGGGTTAGCTAACTATGGCTACACCTTC. It yields the protein CASSPNPTGLANYGYTF. The V and J genes are TRBV9 and TRBJ1-2; weak D call: TRBD1 (6 bases). Trimming cost V 4 bases and J 0 bases, with 19 bases left between them. CDR1 is SGDLS, CDR2 YYNGEE, per germline. The CDR3 has 17 amino acids. The full variable domain, completed using reference TRBV9 and TRBJ1-2, is DSGVTQTPKHLITATGQRVTLRCSPRSGDLSVYWYQQSLDQGLQFLIQYYNGEERAKGNILERFSAQQFPDLHSELNLSSLELGDSALYFCASSPNPTGLANYGYTFGSGTRLTVV.

In its sample, this clonotype is medium-sized. The rearrangement links TRBV9 to TRBJ1-1, with 7 bases lining up with TRBD1. Germline V gives CDR1 SGDLS, CDR2 YYNGEE. The CDR3 is 13 amino acids. V dropped 0 bases and J dropped 11; count of bases not matched to a gene: 7. This chain's CDR3 is CASSVGEGTVAFF. CDR3 coding DNA: TGTGCCAGCAGCGTAGGGGAGGGGACAGTGGCTTTCTTT.

This clonotype has a count of ten or more. The chain employs TRBV9 and TRBJ1-6; 11 nucleotides line up with TRBD1. The CDR3 is 15 residues long. Germline lookup yields CDR1 SGDLS and CDR2 YYNGEE. The V and J ends lost 4 bases and 7 bases, in that order; junction bases with no gene match: 4. The CDR3 nucleotides are TGTGCCAGCAGCATCCGGGACAGGGGGAATTCACCCCTCCACTTT. It codes for CASSIRDRGNSPLHF.

This clonotype came up many times. The rearrangement uses TRBV9 and TRBJ1-1; no clear D. CDR3 length: 14 amino acids. In germline, CDR1 is SGDLS, CDR2 YYNGEE. Trimming left V 2 bases short and J 5 bases short, with 13 bases between. The CDR3 DNA reads as TGTGCCAGCAGCGTCGGCCGTGGGGAGACTGAAGCTTTCTTT. Translating it yields CASSVGRGETEAFF. Combining the CDR3 with reference TRBV9 and TRBJ1-1 gives the whole variable domain DSGVTQTPKHLITATGQRVTLRCSPRSGDLSVYWYQQSLDQGLQFLIQYYNGEERAKGNILERFSAQQFPDLHSELNLSSLELGDSALYFCASSVGRGETEAFFGQGTRLTVV.

This clonotype has more than one count but fewer than ten. The DNA for the CDR3 is TGTGCCAGCAGCGTATATGGTGGCGGGGAGCTGTTTTTT. Translation: CASSVYGGGELFF. The rearrangement links TRBV9 to TRBJ2-2, with D unclear. Germline V gene lookup returns CDR1 SGDLS and CDR2 YYNGEE. The CDR3 loop spans 13 amino acids. Trimming cost V 1 base and J 7 bases, with 8 bases left between them.

This clonotype was detected ten times or more. As DNA, the CDR3 is TGTGCCAGCAGCACAACTCCAGACACAGATACGCAGTATTTT. Its protein is CASSTTPDTDTQYF. This chain joins TRBV9 and TRBJ2-3; D gene unclear. V was clipped by 4 bases and J by 2 bases, with 11 bases between them. Germline values: CDR1 SGDLS, CDR2 YYNGEE. The CDR3 is 14 residues long.

The sample holds many counts of this clonotype. This chain joins TRBV9 and TRBJ2-3, with D perhaps TRBD1 (6 bases). V was trimmed by 4 bases and J by 4 bases, leaving 13 bases between them. CDR1 SGDLS and CDR2 YYNGEE come from the germline V gene. This CDR3 has 14 residues. The DNA of the CDR3 is TGTGCCAGCAGCACCCGGACAGCCCCAGATACGCAGTATTTT. This gives the protein CASSTRTAPDTQYF.

This clonotype was seen only a few times. The chain uses TRBV9 and TRBJ1-2; the match to TRBD1 covers 10 bases. This CDR3 comprises 15 residues. Germline V lookup: CDR1 SGDLS, CDR2 YYNGEE. The V gene end was trimmed by 4 bases and the J gene end by 8 bases; junction bases not matched to a gene: 11. CDR3 nucleotides: TGTGCCAGCAGCTTCCGGGACAGGGGTCTTAAAGGCTACACCTTC. This sequence encodes CASSFRDRGLKGYTF.

This clonotype has at least ten counts. V is TRBV9 and J is TRBJ2-2, with 13 bases matching TRBD2. Germline V gene sequence: CDR1 SGDLS, CDR2 YYNGEE. The CDR3 runs to 19 residues. V shed 0 bases and J 3 bases; nucleotides not matched to a gene: 8. This CDR3 is CASSVDPTSGGTYTGELFF. In nucleotides, the CDR3 is TGTGCCAGCAGCGTAGACCCGACTAGCGGGGGGACGTACACCGGGGAGCTGTTTTTT.

This clonotype was seen a few times. V usage is TRBV9 and J usage is TRBJ1-1; possibly TRBD1 for D (5 bases). Germline-derived CDR1 and CDR2 are SGDLS and YYNGEE. The V end lost 0 bases, the J end lost 1 base, and 10 bases lay between the germline ends. This CDR3 has 15 amino acids. The CDR3 DNA follows: TGTGCCAGCAGCGTAGCGTGGGGGAAGAACACTGAAGCTTTCTTT. It specifies CASSVAWGKNTEAFF.

This clonotype showed up just a few times. V and J are TRBV9 and TRBJ1-4; tentative D call: TRBD1 (6 bases). Germline CDR1 SGDLS, CDR2 YYNGEE. With 3 bases removed from V and 3 bases from J, the gap between germline ends came to 12 bases. This CDR3 is 15 amino acids long. The CDR3 reads CASSAATGSNEKLFF. The CDR3 nucleotides read TGTGCCAGCAGCGCCGCCACAGGGTCTAATGAAAAACTGTTTTTT. The full variable domain, with the rest looked up from reference TRBV9 and TRBJ1-4, is DSGVTQTPKHLITATGQRVTLRCSPRSGDLSVYWYQQSLDQGLQFLIQYYNGEERAKGNILERFSAQQFPDLHSELNLSSLELGDSALYFCASSAATGSNEKLFFGSGTQLSVL.

This clonotype was detected ten times or more. The chain has TRBV9 and TRBJ1-2, with TRBD1 as a possible D gene (6 bases). Trimming took off 3 bases at V and 4 bases at J, with 19 bases between the two ends. CDR1 and CDR2 from the germline V gene are SGDLS and YYNGEE. The CDR3 sequence is 16 residues long. CDR3 coding DNA: TGTGCCAGCAGCGAGGACTTCGGTGGCAGGGGCTATGGCTACACCTTC. Its protein is CASSEDFGGRGYGYTF. The full variable domain, completed using reference TRBV9 and TRBJ1-2, is DSGVTQTPKHLITATGQRVTLRCSPRSGDLSVYWYQQSLDQGLQFLIQYYNGEERAKGNILERFSAQQFPDLHSELNLSSLELGDSALYFCASSEDFGGRGYGYTFGSGTRLTVV.

In this sample, this clonotype turned up many times. The genes are TRBV9 and TRBJ2-1; TRBD1 matches at 7 bases. The CDR3 covers 16 residues. Trimming removed 0 bases from V and 9 bases from J; junction bases left unmatched: 12. Germline assignment: CDR1 SGDLS and CDR2 YYNGEE. The chain's CDR3 is CASSVGGRGLIGEQFF. The CDR3 DNA sequence: TGTGCCAGCAGCGTAGGAGGCAGGGGGTTAATCGGTGAGCAGTTCTTC. Together with reference TRBV9 and TRBJ2-1, the CDR3 gives the full variable domain: DSGVTQTPKHLITATGQRVTLRCSPRSGDLSVYWYQQSLDQGLQFLIQYYNGEERAKGNILERFSAQQFPDLHSELNLSSLELGDSALYFCASSVGGRGLIGEQFFGPGTRLTVL.

This clonotype was counted between two and nine times. This chain connects TRBV9 to TRBJ2-5; D assignment may be TRBD1 or TRBD2 (7 bases each). Germline CDR1 reads SGDLS; CDR2 reads YYNGEE. This CDR3 contains 15 residues. The V end lost 3 bases, the J end lost 4 bases, and 16 bases lay between the germline ends. The CDR3 bases are TGTGCCAGCAGCGCGGCCGCAGGGGGGGCAGAGACCCAGTACTTC. This codes for CASSAAAGGAETQYF.

This clonotype occurred many times. The chain joins TRBV9 to TRBJ2-5; D is possibly TRBD1 (6 bases). V was clipped by 0 bases and J by 5 bases, with 23 bases between them. Germline V gives CDR1 SGDLS, CDR2 YYNGEE. The CDR3 runs 18 residues. This chain's CDR3 is CASSVGHTGTPQGETQYF. CDR3 DNA: TGTGCCAGCAGCGTAGGCCATACCGGGACCCCGCAGGGGGAGACCCAGTACTTC.

This clonotype was seen repeatedly, ten times or more. J is TRBJ2-7 and V is TRBV9; D may correspond to TRBD1 or TRBD2 (5 bases each). The CDR3 loop spans 15 amino acids. Germline CDR1 reads SGDLS; CDR2 reads YYNGEE. Trimming shortened V by 1 base and J by 6 bases, and 17 bases separated the two germline ends. The CDR3 DNA follows: TGTGCCAGCAGCGTAACATCCGGGACCCCCAGCGAGCAGTACTTC. It encodes CASSVTSGTPSEQYF.

This clonotype has ten or more counts. The V call is TRBV9, the J call TRBJ1-1, with D unclear. Trimming removed 3 bases from V and 8 bases from J, with 14 bases in between. This CDR3 region has 13 residues. Germline V gene data show CDR1 as SGDLS and CDR2 as YYNGEE. DNA of the CDR3: TGTGCCAGCAGCGGCGACCCTCCGGCGGAAGCTTTCTTT. It translates to CASSGDPPAEAFF.

This clonotype was recorded at least ten times. The chain joins TRBV9 to TRBJ1-3; D is possibly TRBD1 (5 bases). V gave up 4 bases and J gave up 0 bases, with 11 bases separating them. CDR1 is SGDLS and CDR2 is YYNGEE in the germline V gene. The CDR3 has 15 amino acids. In DNA form, the CDR3 reads TGTGCCAGCAGCCGGACATTCCGCTCTGGAAACACCATATATTTT. Translating it yields CASSRTFRSGNTIYF.

This clonotype was observed at least ten times. This chain uses TRBV9 with TRBJ2-1; 7 bases line up with TRBD2. This CDR3 comprises 13 residues. The junction had 7 bases not matched to a gene; V was cut back by 4 bases and J by 9 bases. Germline loops: CDR1 SGDLS, CDR2 YYNGEE. This chain's CDR3 is CASSPRGEGEQFF. The CDR3 coding sequence is TGTGCCAGCAGCCCCCGGGGGGAAGGTGAGCAGTTCTTC.

This clonotype was seen at least ten times. The J gene is TRBJ2-3, the V gene TRBV9; TRBD2 matches at 11 bases. The CDR3 length is 16 residues. V was clipped by 0 bases and J by 3 bases; unmatched bases: 3. Germline lookup yields CDR1 SGDLS and CDR2 YYNGEE. The CDR3 here is CASSVVLAGGTDTQYF. The CDR3 coding sequence is TGTGCCAGCAGCGTAGTCCTAGCGGGGGGTACAGATACGCAGTATTTT.

This clonotype was found many times. The CDR3 spells CASSVGPKGFQEKVTEAFF. CDR3 bases: TGTGCCAGCAGCGTAGGACCTAAGGGGTTTCAAGAGAAAGTCACTGAAGCTTTCTTT. This chain links TRBV9 with TRBJ1-1; D might be TRBD1 (5 bases). Trimming took 0 bases from V and 4 from J, leaving 25 bases between them. Germline V gene sequence: CDR1 SGDLS, CDR2 YYNGEE. The CDR3 loop spans 19 amino acids.

The CDR3, as DNA: TGTGCCAGCAGCGTCGGAATTAGGGGACACCCGCCCTACGAGCAGTACTTC. Protein product: CASSVGIRGHPPYEQYF. The chain is built from TRBV9 and TRBJ2-7, with a tentative D call TRBD1 (6 bases). The V end was cut by 2 bases, the J end by 2 bases, with 20 bases between. The CDR3 is 17 residues long. Germline-derived CDR1 and CDR2 are SGDLS and YYNGEE.

This clonotype was seen many times. The rearrangement joins TRBV9 to TRBJ1-1; possible D gene TRBD1, 5 bases. The CDR3 is 16 residues long. V lost 0 bases and J 3 bases, leaving 15 bases between the germline ends. Germline CDR1 SGDLS, CDR2 YYNGEE. In DNA form, the CDR3 reads TGTGCCAGCAGCGTAGGGCTCAGGGCTACGGACACTGAAGCTTTCTTT. Its protein product is CASSVGLRATDTEAFF.

At least ten counts were recorded for this clonotype. CDR3 DNA sequence: TGTGCCAGCAGCGTACCCCGGGGGGGCGCAGATACGCAGTATTTT. This translates into CASSVPRGGADTQYF. V usage is TRBV9 and J usage is TRBJ2-3; 8 positions match TRBD2. Germline V gene data show CDR1 as SGDLS and CDR2 as YYNGEE. CDR3 length: 15 residues. Trimming at V came to 1 base and at J to 4 bases, leaving 5 bases not matched to a gene.

This clonotype occurred many times. The gene calls are TRBV9 and TRBJ2-2; a possible D gene is TRBD1 (6 bases). CDR3 length equals 17 residues. Per germline, CDR1 SGDLS and CDR2 YYNGEE. The V gene lost 1 base and the J gene lost 3 bases, with 16 bases spanning the gap. The CDR3 sequence: CASSVQGRGRDTGELFF. The CDR3 coding sequence is TGTGCCAGCAGCGTACAAGGCAGGGGCAGGGACACCGGGGAGCTGTTTTTT. The whole variable domain, remainder taken from reference TRBV9 and TRBJ2-2, is DSGVTQTPKHLITATGQRVTLRCSPRSGDLSVYWYQQSLDQGLQFLIQYYNGEERAKGNILERFSAQQFPDLHSELNLSSLELGDSALYFCASSVQGRGRDTGELFFGEGSRLTVL.

This clonotype was seen more than once but under ten times. The V and J genes are TRBV9 and TRBJ2-7; unclear D gene. CDR1 is SGDLS, CDR2 YYNGEE, per germline. This CDR3 has 12 residues. V was cut by 4 bases and J by 0 bases, with 5 bases left in between. The CDR3 sequence: CASSRTSYEQYF. The CDR3 DNA reads TGTGCCAGCAGCAGGACCTCCTACGAGCAGTACTTC.

This clonotype was seen many times. The V call is TRBV9, the J call TRBJ2-5, with D perhaps TRBD2 (6 bases). Germline V CDR1 and CDR2: SGDLS, YYNGEE. V was trimmed by 3 bases and J by 2 bases, leaving 11 bases between them. This CDR3 comprises 14 residues. The CDR3 nucleotides are TGTGCCAGCAGCGCGGAGGGGCGACAAGAGACCCAGTACTTC. Its protein is CASSAEGRQETQYF.